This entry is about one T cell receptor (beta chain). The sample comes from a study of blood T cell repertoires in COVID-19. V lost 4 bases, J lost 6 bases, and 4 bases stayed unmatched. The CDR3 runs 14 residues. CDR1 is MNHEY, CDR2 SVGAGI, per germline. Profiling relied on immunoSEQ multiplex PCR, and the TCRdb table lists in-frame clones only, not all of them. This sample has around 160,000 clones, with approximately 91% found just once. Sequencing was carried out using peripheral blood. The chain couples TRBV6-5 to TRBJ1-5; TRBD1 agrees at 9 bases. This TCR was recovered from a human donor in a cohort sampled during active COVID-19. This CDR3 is CASSSTGGVQPQHF. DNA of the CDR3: TGTGCCAGCAGTTCCACAGGGGGCGTTCAGCCCCAGCATTTT.